This entry lists 25 T cell receptor beta chains sequenced from one sample in a study of T cell responses to AZD1222 COVID-19 vaccine. Sequenced by immunoSEQ multiplex PCR; TCRdb stores in-frame clones only, minus some. The sample consists of 45,000 to 55,000 clones, around 84% of them appearing once. The sample in question was peripheral blood, obtained on day 0 of AZD1222 vaccination. These receptors were taken from an adult in good health.

This chain connects TRBV5-8 to TRBJ1-5, with no clear D. Between the trimmed V and J ends, which lost 4 bases and 2 bases, there was a span of 10 bases. This CDR3 is built from 14 residues. CDR1 and CDR2 from the germline V gene are SGHTS and YDEGEE. CDR3 nucleotides: TGTGCCAGCAGCCCTAAGGATGGCAATCAGCCCCAGCATTTT. Protein sequence: CASSPKDGNQPQHF.

The chain couples TRBV5-5 to TRBJ2-1, with 7 bases lining up with TRBD1. The germline CDR1 and CDR2 sequences are SGHKS and YYEKEE (reference sequence). V lost 4 bases, J lost 6 bases, and 7 bases stayed unmatched. The length of the CDR3 is 14 residues. The CDR3 loop is CASSETGDANEQFF. As DNA, the CDR3 is TGTGCCAGCAGCGAAACAGGGGACGCCAATGAGCAGTTCTTC.

The chain carries TRBV21-1 and TRBJ1-5; the D call TRBD1 from the table was never checked on the DNA. TRBV21-1 is designated a pseudogene. The CDR3 consists of 17 residues. Here the CDR3 reads CASSKKGIDRGPQPQHF. The CDR3 DNA reads TGTGCCAGCAGCAAAAAGGGGATAGACAGGGGTCCTCAGCCCCAGCATTTT.

The J gene is TRBJ2-7, the V gene TRBV6-1; no clear D. This CDR3 contains 12 residues. Trimming took 2 bases from V and 3 from J, leaving 5 bases between them. The germline V gene encodes CDR1 MNHNS and CDR2 SASEGT. CDR3 sequence (DNA): TGTGCCAGCAGTGAAATGCGCTACGAGCAGTACTTC. Its protein is CASSEMRYEQYF.

The rearrangement links TRBV5-1 to TRBJ2-7; D is possibly TRBD1 (6 bases). The CDR3 contains 14 residues. Trimming took off 2 bases at V and 1 base at J, with 10 bases between the two ends. CDR1 and CDR2 from the germline V gene are SGHRS and YFSETQ. The CDR3 nucleotides are TGCGCCAGCAGCTTTACGACAGGTTCCTACGAGCAGTACTTC. Translating gives CASSFTTGSYEQYF.

The chain carries TRBV4-2 and TRBJ1-2, with TRBD1 matching 8 bases. The CDR3 consists of 17 residues. J lost 4 bases, V lost 4 bases, and 14 bases had no gene match. The V gene's germline CDR1 is LGHNA and CDR2 YNFKEQ. CDR3 sequence (DNA): TGTGCCAGCAGCCCTCGTGACAGGGGAGGAAGAAGCTATGGCTACACCTTC. Its translation is CASSPRDRGGRSYGYTF.

This sequence joins TRBV3-1 (or the pseudogene TRBV3-2) and TRBJ1-2, with 11 bases that match TRBD1. V lost 3 bases, J lost 5 bases, and 5 bases stayed unmatched. Germline V CDR1 and CDR2: LGHDT, YNNKEL (reference sequence). The CDR3 is 15 residues long. The CDR3 spells CASSQGTGGVYGYTF. The CDR3 region has the DNA TGTGCCAGCAGCCAGGGGACAGGGGGGGTGTATGGCTACACCTTC.

The V gene is TRBV6-2 or TRBV6-3, the J gene TRBJ1-5; TRBD1 might be the D (6 bases). Germline CDR1 and CDR2: MNHEY and SVGEGT. V was pared by 5 bases and J by 6 bases, with 14 bases between. CDR3 size: 14 residues. CDR3 in amino acids: CASSTGYPGQPQHF. CDR3 in DNA: TGTGCCAGCAGTACAGGGTATCCGGGTCAGCCCCAGCATTTT.

The V call is TRBV19, the J call TRBJ1-1; a possible D gene is TRBD1 (5 bases). CDR1 and CDR2 from the germline V gene are LNHDA and SQIVND (reference sequence). The CDR3 is 15 amino acids. Between the trimmed V and J ends, which lost 4 bases and 5 bases, there was a span of 17 bases. CDR3 amino acids: CASSNGQGLRTEAFF. Written as DNA, the CDR3 is TGTGCCAGTAGTAACGGGCAGGGACTCCGGACTGAAGCTTTCTTT.

The chain uses TRBV27 and TRBJ1-1; D possibly corresponds to TRBD1 (6 bases). Deletions cut 4 bases from V and 5 bases from J, with 14 bases between. In germline, CDR1 is MNHEY, CDR2 SMNVEV (reference sequence). The CDR3 is 14 residues long. CDR3 DNA sequence: TGTGCCAGCAGTTCGGCTGTCAGGGGAACTGAAGCTTTCTTT. It translates to CASSSAVRGTEAFF.

The chain links TRBV18 to TRBJ1-1, with D unresolved. CDR1 and CDR2 from the germline V gene are KGHSH and LQKENI. This CDR3 comprises 12 residues. V was pared by 3 bases and J by 6 bases, with 8 bases between. DNA of the CDR3: TGTGCCAGCTCACCCCGGGAGGCTGAAGCTTTCTTT. This gives the protein CASSPREAEAFF. The full variable domain, with the rest looked up from reference TRBV18 and TRBJ1-1, is NAGVMQNPRHLVRRRGQEARLRCSPMKGHSHVYWYRQLPEEGLKFMVYLQKENIIDESGMPKERFSAEFPKEGPSILRIQQVVRGDSAAYFCASSPREAEAFFGQGTRLTVV.

V is TRBV4-2 and J is TRBJ2-1; D not certain. V lost 6 bases, J lost 6 bases, and 18 bases lay in between. This CDR3 has 15 amino acids. Germline assignment: CDR1 LGHNA and CDR2 YNFKEQ. CDR3 DNA: TGTGCCAGCAGTCGCGGTGCGGCAGGCTCCAATGAGCAGTTCTTC. Encoded protein: CASSRGAAGSNEQFF.

V gene TRBV4-1 combines with J gene TRBJ2-3; 7 nucleotides match TRBD1. The CDR3 length is 15 residues. Germline V lookup: CDR1 MGHRA, CDR2 YSYEKL. V was pared by 3 bases and J by 1 base, with 4 bases of the junction left unmatched. As DNA, the CDR3 is TGCGCCAGCAGCCACGGGCAGGGGGGCACAGATACGCAGTATTTT. It yields the protein CASSHGQGGTDTQYF.

This clone was seen a single time. V gene TRBV18 combines with J gene TRBJ2-3; D remains unclear. CDR1 is KGHSH and CDR2 is LQKENI in the germline V gene. The ends were cut back, 0 bases at V and 6 bases at J, with 10 bases in the middle. There are 14 residues in the CDR3. The DNA for the CDR3 is TGTGCCAGCTCACCACCGACCCCTCAGGATACGCAGTATTTT. Amino acid sequence: CASSPPTPQDTQYF.

V usage is TRBV11-1 and J usage is TRBJ2-7; the match to TRBD1 covers 7 bases. The germline V gene encodes CDR1 SGHAT and CDR2 FQDESV (reference sequence). Trimming took 5 bases from V and 2 from J; bases not matched to a gene: 9. The CDR3 runs to 15 residues. In DNA, the CDR3 is TGTGCCAGCAGCCCTCGGGACAGAGTAGCCTACGAGCAGTACTTC. Its translation: CASSPRDRVAYEQYF. Filled out from reference TRBV11-1 and TRBJ2-7, the complete variable domain reads EAEVAQSPRYKITEKSQAVAFWCDPISGHATLYWYRQILGQGPELLVQFQDESVVDDSQLPKDRFSAERLKGVDSTLKIQPAELGDSAMYLCASSPRDRVAYEQYFGPGTRLTVT.

This chain connects TRBV29-1 to TRBJ1-1; 7 bases are shared with TRBD1. CDR1 SQVTM and CDR2 ANQGSEA come from the germline V gene. The CDR3 is 13 amino acids. After removal of 7 bases from V and 0 bases from J, the junction contained 5 bases not matched to a gene. In DNA form, the CDR3 reads TGCAGCGCCCGGACAGGACTGAACACTGAAGCTTTCTTT. Its translation is CSARTGLNTEAFF.

This chain uses TRBV5-1 with TRBJ2-3; 9 nucleotides agree with TRBD1. Germline trimming cut 1 base from V and 2 bases from J; bases unmatched to any gene: 14. The length of the CDR3 is 19 residues. In germline, CDR1 is SGHRS, CDR2 YFSETQ. The CDR3 region is CASSLYAGQGSGLTDTQYF. CDR3 coding DNA: TGCGCCAGCAGCTTGTACGCGGGACAGGGAAGCGGACTCACAGATACGCAGTATTTT.

The chain uses TRBV6-5 and TRBJ2-3, with no clear D. The length of the CDR3 is 13 residues. V was clipped by 7 bases and J by 3 bases, with 11 bases between them. Per the germline V gene, CDR1 is MNHEY and CDR2 is SVGAGI. CDR3 DNA sequence: TGTGCCAGCATGTACGTCAGGACAGATACGCAGTATTTT. It is translated as CASMYVRTDTQYF.

This chain uses TRBV7-2 with TRBJ2-1; tentative D call: TRBD2 (6 bases). The V end lost 1 base, the J end lost 11 bases, and 18 bases lay between the germline ends. The CDR3 runs 15 residues. The germline V gene encodes CDR1 SGHTA and CDR2 FQGNSA. The CDR3 sequence: CASSLGGVAEIQQFF. CDR3 DNA sequence: TGTGCCAGCAGCTTAGGGGGGGTAGCGGAGATACAGCAGTTCTTC. The full variable domain, its missing parts supplied by reference TRBV7-2 and TRBJ2-1, is GAGVSQSPSNKVTEKGKDVELRCDPISGHTALYWYRQSLGQGLEFLIYFQGNSAPDKSGLPSDRFSAERTGGSVSTLTIQRTQQEDSAVYLCASSLGGVAEIQQFFGPGTRLTVL.

There are a few counts of this clone. The chain recombines TRBV7-9 with TRBJ1-5; D is unresolved. CDR1 SEHNR and CDR2 FQNEAQ come from the germline V gene (reference sequence). The V and J ends lost 4 bases and 0 bases respectively, with 1 base between them. The CDR3 runs 12 residues. The CDR3 DNA follows: TGTGCCAGCAGCTATAGCAATCAGCCCCAGCATTTT. Amino acids: CASSYSNQPQHF.

V usage is TRBV6-1 and J usage is TRBJ1-6, with 10 bases aligning to TRBD1. Trimming cost V 4 bases and J 8 bases; bases outside gene matches: 8. CDR3 length: 16 amino acids. Per germline, CDR1 MNHNS and CDR2 SASEGT. The CDR3 protein is CASSGRGQGIHSPLHF. The CDR3 coding sequence is TGTGCCAGCAGTGGAAGGGGACAGGGGATTCATTCACCCCTCCACTTT.

The V gene is TRBV7-6, the J gene TRBJ1-1; TRBD1 agrees at 7 bases. Germline-derived CDR1 and CDR2 are SGHVS and FNYEAQ. The CDR3 length is 15 residues. V dropped 5 bases and J dropped 1; count of bases not matched to a gene: 7. In DNA, the CDR3 is TGTGCCAGCAGCCTCCGGACAGGCGCGAACACTGAAGCTTTCTTT. It is translated as CASSLRTGANTEAFF.

J is TRBJ2-1 and V is TRBV5-6; a possible D gene is TRBD2 (5 bases). CDR3 length: 11 residues. The germline CDR1 and CDR2 sequences are SGHDT and YYEEEE. V was pared by 5 bases and J by 10 bases, with 10 bases between. The CDR3 loop is CASRYRREQFF. CDR3 sequence (DNA): TGTGCCAGCAGGTATAGGAGGGAGCAGTTCTTC.

This clone was found once. The CDR3 DNA is TGCAGCGTTGAAAGGACAGGCTCCTATGGCTACACCTTC. Translating gives CSVERTGSYGYTF. This chain joins TRBV29-1 and TRBJ1-2; TRBD1 matches at 7 bases. The V segment lost 2 bases and the J segment 4 bases; nucleotides outside the gene matches: 4. The germline CDR1 and CDR2 sequences are SQVTM and ANQGSEA. The CDR3 has 13 residues. Supplemented by reference TRBV29-1 and TRBJ1-2, the full variable domain reads SAVISQKPSRDICQRGTSLTIQCQVDSQVTMMFWYRQQPGQSLTLIATANQGSEATYESGFVIDKFPISRPNLTFSTLTVSNMSPEDSSIYLCSVERTGSYGYTFGSGTRLTVV.

CDR3 region: CASSLFVTAGQTNYGYTF. The CDR3, as DNA: TGTGCCAGCAGTTTATTTGTGACGGCCGGACAAACTAACTATGGCTACACCTTC. This chain uses TRBV27 with TRBJ1-2, with D possibly being TRBD1 (5 bases). The CDR3 runs to 18 residues. Germline values: CDR1 MNHEY, CDR2 SMNVEV (reference sequence). The V end was cut by 1 base, the J end by 0 bases, with 18 bases between.